What follows describes a single TCR beta chain. Trimming shortened V by 7 bases and J by 1 base, and 10 bases separated the two germline ends. Germline loops: CDR1 WSHSY, CDR2 SAAADI. CDR3 length: 13 residues. Produced via immunoSEQ multiplex PCR; TCRdb's table is partial and in-frame only. The top ten clones hold less than 3% of a sample with some 140,000 clones, roughly nine tenths of them seen once. This entry is derived from a study of cytomegalovirus exposure and HLA in healthy donors. Separate from the approximately 670-subject first cohort, the 120-subject validation cohort was the one that the donors belonged to.

The material sequenced was PBMCs. The receptor was derived from a man in his late teens or twenties in good health and CMV-seronegative. V is TRBV10-2 and J is TRBJ1-1; maybe TRBD1 (5 bases). DNA of the CDR3: TGCGCCAGCAAAGCACAGGAGAACACTGAAGCTTTCTTT. This encodes CASKAQENTEAFF.